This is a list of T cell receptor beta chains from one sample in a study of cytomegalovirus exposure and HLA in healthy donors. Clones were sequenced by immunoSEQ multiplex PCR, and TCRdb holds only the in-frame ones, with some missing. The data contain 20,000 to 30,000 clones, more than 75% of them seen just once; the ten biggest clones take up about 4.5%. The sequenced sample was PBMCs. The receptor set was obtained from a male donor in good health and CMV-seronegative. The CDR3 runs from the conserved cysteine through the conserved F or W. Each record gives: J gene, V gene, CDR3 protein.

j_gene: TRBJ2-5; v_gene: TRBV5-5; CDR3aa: CASRTGLPQETQYF
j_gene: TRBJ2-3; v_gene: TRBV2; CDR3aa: CASSESGASTDTQYF
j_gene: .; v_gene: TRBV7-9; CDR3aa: CASGGKTYEQYF
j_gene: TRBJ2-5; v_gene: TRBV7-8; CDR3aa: CASSYTGKETQYF
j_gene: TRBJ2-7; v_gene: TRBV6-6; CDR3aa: CASSSQEVDDLEQYF
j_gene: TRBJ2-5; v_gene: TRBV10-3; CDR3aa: CAPHRRSGGLLTETQYF
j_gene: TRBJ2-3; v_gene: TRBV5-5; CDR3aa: CASSLGANPTDTQYF
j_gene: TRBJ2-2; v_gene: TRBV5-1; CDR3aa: CASSFMGAGELFF
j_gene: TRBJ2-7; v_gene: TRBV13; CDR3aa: CASSWLGGRREQYF
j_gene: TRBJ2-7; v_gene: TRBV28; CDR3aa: CASSSKREWTYEQYF
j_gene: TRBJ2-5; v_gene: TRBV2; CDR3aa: CASSAELGGGTQYF
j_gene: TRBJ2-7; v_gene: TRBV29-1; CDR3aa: CSVGTEGQASSYEQYF
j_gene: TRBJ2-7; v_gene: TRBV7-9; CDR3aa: CASSPGGLGLSYEQYF
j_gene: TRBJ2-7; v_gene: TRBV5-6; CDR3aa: CASRGGGPYEQYF
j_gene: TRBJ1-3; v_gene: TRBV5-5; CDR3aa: CGSVYGNTIYF
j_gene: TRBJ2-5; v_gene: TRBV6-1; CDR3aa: CASSGTMTSGLKTQYF
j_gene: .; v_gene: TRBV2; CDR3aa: CASSNDQGFDEQYF
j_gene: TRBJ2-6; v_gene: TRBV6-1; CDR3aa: CASSEEAGYGANVLTF
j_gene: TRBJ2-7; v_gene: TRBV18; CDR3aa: CASSPNRQGATYEQYF
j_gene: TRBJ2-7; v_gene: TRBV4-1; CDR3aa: CASSQELAGVREQYF
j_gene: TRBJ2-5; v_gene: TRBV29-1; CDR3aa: CSVEEWAGARQETQYF
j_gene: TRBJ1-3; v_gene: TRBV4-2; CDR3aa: CASSQGEAEPGNTIYF
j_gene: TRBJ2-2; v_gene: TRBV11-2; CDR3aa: CASSPLAGARTGELFF
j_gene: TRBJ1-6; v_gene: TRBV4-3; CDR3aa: CASSQVEDSPLHF
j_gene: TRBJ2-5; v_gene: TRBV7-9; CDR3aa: CASSFSLAGEETQYF
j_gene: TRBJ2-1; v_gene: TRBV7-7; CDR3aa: CASSSDSMNEQFF
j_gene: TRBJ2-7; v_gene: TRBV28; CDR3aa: CASSFRDRGREQYF
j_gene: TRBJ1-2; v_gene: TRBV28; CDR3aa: CASSSSGQGFNYGYTF
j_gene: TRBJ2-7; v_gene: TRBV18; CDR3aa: CASSPKTGTPAYEQYF
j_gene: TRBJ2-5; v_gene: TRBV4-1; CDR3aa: CASSQVGGQETQYF